The 30 T cell receptor beta chains listed next were all sequenced from one sample in a study of breast tumors, draining lymph nodes, adjacent tissues. Samples came from axillary lymph nodes draining the breast cancer. In TCRdb, the multiplex PCR reads were re-called with MiXCR into one record per CDR3 protein. The table shows more than 200,000 distinct CDR3 sequences, with approximately 29% occurring only once. Material: axillary lymph node tissue. All receptors come from a female donor with breast cancer. Some clones in this sample may be carry-over from other donors' samples.

With respect to this clonotype: A much larger clonotype is one base distant, so this may be a read error. The rearrangement links TRBV20-1 to TRBJ2-3; 10 nucleotides agree with TRBD1. CDR3 length equals 13 residues. Per germline, CDR1 DFQATT and CDR2 SNEGSKA (reference sequence). The CDR3 sequence is CGAWGQGQDTQYF. In nucleotides, the CDR3 is TGCGGTGCTTGGGGACAGGGGCAAGATACGCAGTATTTT.

For the CDR3, the DNA is TGTGCCAGCAGTTACTCAGGGGGCGAAGCTTTCTTT. Translating gives CASSYSGGEAFF. The V gene is TRBV6-5, the J gene TRBJ1-1; TRBD1 matches 7 bases. The CDR3 totals 12 residues. Trimming cost V 0 bases and J 8 bases; bases outside gene matches: 0. Germline values: CDR1 MNHEY, CDR2 SVGAGI.

Comment on this clonotype: Given a much more abundant clone one base away, this may be a read error. This rearrangement joins TRBV19 to TRBJ2-2, with 7 bases that match TRBD2. The germline V gene encodes CDR1 LNHDA and CDR2 SQIVND (reference sequence). CDR3 length equals 16 residues. With V trimmed by 3 bases and J by 4 bases, 8 bases remained unmatched. The CDR3 is CASSMGRGRSTGELFF. The CDR3 bases are TGTGCCAGTAGTATGGGGAGGGGTAGGAGCACCGGGGAGCTGTTTTTT.

This clonotype was observed many times. The chain links TRBV5-1 to TRBJ2-7; D gene ambiguous. Trimming removed 0 bases at V and 0 bases at J, with 13 bases between. CDR3 length: 16 amino acids. The germline V gene has CDR1 SGHRS and CDR2 YFSETQ. CDR3 in amino acids: CASSLVRRVSSYEQYF. The CDR3 DNA is TGCGCCAGCAGCTTGGTTCGCCGGGTAAGCTCCTACGAGCAGTACTTC.

V usage is TRBV7-8 and J usage is TRBJ2-7, with D perhaps matching TRBD1 (6 bases). The CDR3 has 17 residues. Germline V lookup: CDR1 SGHVS, CDR2 FQNEAQ. The V gene lost 4 bases and the J gene lost 0 bases, with 19 bases spanning the gap. The CDR3 loop reads CASSSYQWTESSYEQYF. In nucleotides, the CDR3 is TGTGCCAGCAGCTCTTATCAATGGACAGAGAGCTCCTACGAGCAGTACTTC.

Comments on this clonotype: A much larger clone differs from this one at a single base, so this may be a read error. The chain is built from TRBV5-8 and TRBJ2-7; D gene uncertain. In germline, CDR1 is SGHTS, CDR2 YDEGEE. V was shortened by 0 bases and J by 3 bases, with 19 bases between the two germline ends. The CDR3 has 17 amino acids. The CDR3 DNA follows: TGTGCCAGCAGCTTGGAGAAGGCGGCGGCACACGTCTACGAGCAGTACTTC. Its protein product is CASSLEKAAAHVYEQYF.

A few counts support this clonotype. The genes are TRBV5-6 and TRBJ2-7; weak D call: TRBD1 (5 bases). Per germline, CDR1 SGHDT and CDR2 YYEEEE. The CDR3 sequence is 8 residues long. Trimming left V 7 bases short and J 12 bases short, with 8 bases between. The CDR3 bases are TGTGCCAGCGGCGACAGGTACTTC. Translation: CASGDRYF.

This clonotype was seen ten or more times. The chain has TRBV6-6 and TRBJ2-3, with no clear D. The V and J ends lost 0 bases and 6 bases respectively, with 13 bases between them. Germline-derived CDR1 and CDR2 are MNHNY and SVGAGI (reference sequence). There are 15 residues in the CDR3. This chain's CDR3 is CASSYSNSRGDTQYF. CDR3 sequence (DNA): TGTGCCAGCAGTTACTCGAATAGCCGAGGCGATACGCAGTATTTT.

The chain links TRBV9 to TRBJ1-3; the D is unclear. The germline V gene encodes CDR1 SGDLS and CDR2 YYNGEE. V was pared by 5 bases and J by 4 bases, with 10 bases between. The CDR3 is 13 residues long. The chain's CDR3 is CASREEGGNTIYF. The CDR3 bases are TGTGCCAGCAGGGAGGAGGGCGGAAACACCATATATTTT.

This chain links TRBV24-1 with TRBJ2-2; D remains unclear. This CDR3 contains 17 residues. V lost 5 bases, J lost 4 bases, and 19 bases lay in between. Germline V lookup: CDR1 KGHDR, CDR2 SFDVKD. The DNA for the CDR3 is TGTGCCACCAGTGTTGCCAGCAGCGTAAGACTCACCGGGGAGCTGTTTTTT. Translated: CATSVASSVRLTGELFF.

This clonotype was seen only a few times. A much larger clone differs by one base, so this may be a read error. Because it lacks the conserved phenylalanine or tryptophan at the end, this CDR3 is likely a read error. The V call is TRBV9, the J call TRBJ2-1; D gene ambiguous. V was cut by 4 bases and J by 5 bases, with 10 bases left in between. The CDR3 sequence is 13 residues long. Germline CDR1 SGDLS, CDR2 YYNGEE. The CDR3: CASSSPLNNEQFS. The CDR3 DNA follows: TGTGCCAGCAGCTCCCCACTCAACAATGAGCAGTTCTCC.

This clonotype occurred many times. This sequence joins TRBV7-2 and TRBJ2-1; D is possibly TRBD1 (6 bases). Germline CDR1 is SGHTA and CDR2 is FQGNSA. V shed 5 bases and J shed 12 bases, with 20 bases lying between them. The CDR3 spans 14 residues. This CDR3 is CASSVLRTAPSQFF. In nucleotides, the CDR3 is TGTGCCAGCAGCGTACTAAGGACAGCCCCCTCGCAGTTCTTC.

This clonotype has at least ten counts. The chain is built from TRBV20-1 and TRBJ2-1; maybe TRBD2 (7 bases). With 6 bases removed from V and 10 bases from J, the gap between germline ends came to 16 bases. From germline, CDR1 is DFQATT and CDR2 SNEGSKA (reference sequence). CDR3 length equals 12 residues. The CDR3 region has the DNA TGCAGTGCCCACCGGGGGGCGGGGGAGCAGTTCTTC. This codes for CSAHRGAGEQFF.

In this sample, this clonotype turned up many times. J is TRBJ2-1 and V is TRBV5-6; 7 nucleotides agree with TRBD2. V trimming: 4 bases; J trimming: 8 bases; junction bases outside the gene matches: 21. The length of the CDR3 is 18 residues. Germline CDR1 is SGHDT and CDR2 is YYEEEE. This chain's CDR3 is CASSGTGPAGRGIHEQFF. DNA of the CDR3: TGTGCCAGCAGCGGTACAGGACCAGCGGGGCGGGGGATACATGAGCAGTTCTTC.

There are many counts of this clonotype. The chain couples TRBV4-1 to TRBJ1-3; unclear D gene. The CDR3 has 14 residues. Germline V gene data show CDR1 as MGHRA and CDR2 as YSYEKL. The V gene lost 7 bases and the J gene lost 0 bases, with 10 bases spanning the gap. Here the CDR3 reads CASNHKPSGNTIYF. CDR3 sequence (DNA): TGCGCCAGCAACCACAAGCCCTCTGGAAACACCATATATTTT.

This clonotype has only a few counts. Possible read error: a much larger clone is one base away. The chain links TRBV11-2 to TRBJ2-2, with 8 bases aligning to TRBD2. The junction had 7 bases not matched to a gene; V was cut back by 6 bases and J by 4 bases. Germline lookup yields CDR1 SGHAT and CDR2 FQNNGV. The CDR3 is 15 residues long. The CDR3: CASRLSGSATGELFF. CDR3 bases: TGTGCCAGCAGACTCAGCGGGAGTGCCACCGGGGAGCTGTTTTTT.

In regard to this clonotype: It is likely a read error, because the conserved phenylalanine at the end of the CDR3 is missing. The V call is TRBV6-1, the J call TRBJ1-1, with 8 bases identical to TRBD1. The ends lost 6 bases at V and 10 bases at J; junction bases unmatched: 16. The germline V gene has CDR1 MNHNS and CDR2 SASEGT. The CDR3 extends over 15 amino acids. This CDR3 reads CASRGGGTGTLGAFL. As DNA, the CDR3 is TGTGCCAGCAGGGGCGGGGGGACAGGCACTCTTGGAGCTTTCCTT.

This clonotype was observed many times. The rearrangement joins TRBV15 to TRBJ1-2, with D uncertain. Germline CDR1 and CDR2: LNHNV and YYDKDF (reference sequence). CDR3 length equals 13 residues. The ends were cut back, 2 bases at V and 6 bases at J, with 10 bases in the middle. The CDR3 bases are TGTGCCACCAGCAGATGGATAGAGCATGGCTACACCTTC. Protein product: CATSRWIEHGYTF.

This clonotype was detected ten times or more. The V and J genes are TRBV29-1 and TRBJ2-7; unclear D gene. The CDR3 contains 12 residues. Trimming shortened V by 4 bases and J by 2 bases, and 9 bases separated the two germline ends. The germline CDR1 and CDR2 sequences are SQVTM and ANQGSEA. The CDR3 reads CSVVHSAYEQYF. The CDR3, as DNA: TGCAGCGTTGTCCACTCCGCCTACGAGCAGTACTTC.

This chain joins TRBV9 and TRBJ1-6; TRBD1 might be the D (6 bases). V was cut by 6 bases and J by 6 bases, with 16 bases left in between. The V gene's germline CDR1 is SGDLS and CDR2 YYNGEE. The CDR3 runs to 15 residues. CDR3 bases: TGTGCCAGCACCCAGGGGAGGGTTCGTAATTCACCCCTCCACTTT. It encodes CASTQGRVRNSPLHF. Filled out from reference TRBV9 and TRBJ1-6, the complete variable domain reads DSGVTQTPKHLITATGQRVTLRCSPRSGDLSVYWYQQSLDQGLQFLIQYYNGEERAKGNILERFSAQQFPDLHSELNLSSLELGDSALYFCASTQGRVRNSPLHFGNGTRLTVT.

This clonotype turned up a few times. This chain connects TRBV3-1 to TRBJ2-1; D is unresolved. Looked up from germline, CDR1 is LGHDT and CDR2 is YNNKEL (reference sequence). V shed 4 bases and J shed 0 bases, with 10 bases lying between them. This CDR3 has 15 amino acids. CDR3 sequence reads: CASSPSISSYNEQFF. The DNA of the CDR3 is TGTGCCAGCAGCCCGTCCATATCCTCCTACAATGAGCAGTTCTTC.

This chain connects TRBV19 to TRBJ2-4, with 8 nucleotides matching TRBD2. Trimming took 4 bases from V and 3 from J; bases not matched to a gene: 5. Germline V gives CDR1 LNHDA, CDR2 SQIVND (reference sequence). CDR3 size: 15 residues. The CDR3 DNA is TGTGCCAGTAGTACCCGGGGGGGGGACAAAAACATTCAGTACTTC. This sequence encodes CASSTRGGDKNIQYF.

Worth noting for this clonotype: Just one base apart from a much larger clone, this may be a read error. The V gene is TRBV20-1, the J gene TRBJ1-5; 7 bases agree with TRBD1. The CDR3 contains 15 residues. The germline V gene has CDR1 DFQATT and CDR2 SNEGSKA (reference sequence). V lost 0 bases, J lost 6 bases, and 8 bases stayed unmatched. CDR3 amino acids: CSAREIRQGTQPQHF. In DNA form, the CDR3 reads TGCAGTGCTAGAGAGATCCGACAGGGCACTCAGCCCCAGCATTTT.

V and J are TRBV11-2 and TRBJ2-5; TRBD2 matches 12 bases. The germline CDR1 and CDR2 sequences are SGHAT and FQNNGV. The CDR3 extends over 16 amino acids. V gave up 5 bases and J gave up 5 bases; unmatched junction bases: 9. Here the CDR3 DNA reads TGTGCCAGCAGCACGACTAGCGGGAGTGCCGAGGAGACCCAGTACTTC. Its protein product is CASSTTSGSAEETQYF.

This clonotype was observed at least ten times. The V gene is TRBV14, the J gene TRBJ2-1; 14 nucleotides agree with TRBD2. The CDR3 has 17 residues. V was pared by 5 bases and J by 0 bases, with 3 bases of the junction left unmatched. Germline-derived CDR1 and CDR2 are SGHDN and FVKESK. CDR3 loop: CASSGTSGGLSYNEQFF. The DNA for the CDR3 is TGTGCCAGCAGCGGGACTAGCGGGGGCCTCTCCTACAATGAGCAGTTCTTC.

This clonotype was recorded many times. The CDR3 reads CASSPLAGGRGVQYF. The CDR3 DNA follows: TGTGCCAGCAGCCCACTAGCGGGAGGGCGCGGGGTGCAGTATTTT. The chain combines TRBV7-3 with TRBJ2-3; 13 bases are shared with TRBD2. Germline CDR1 is SGHTA and CDR2 is FQGTGA. With V trimmed by 5 bases and J by 11 bases, 10 bases remained unmatched. This CDR3 has 15 residues. Full variable domain (outside the CDR3, taken from reference TRBV7-3 and TRBJ2-3): GAGVSQTPSNKVTEKGKYVELRCDPISGHTALYWYRQSLGQGPEFLIYFQGTGAADDSGLPNDRFFAVRPEGSVSTLKIQRTERGDSAVYLCASSPLAGGRGVQYFGPGTRLTVL.

This clonotype was seen a handful of times. J is TRBJ2-1 and V is TRBV12-3 or TRBV12-4; D is possibly TRBD1 or TRBD2 (6 bases each). Trimming cost V 3 bases and J 2 bases, with 14 bases left between them. CDR3 length equals 16 residues. CDR3 in DNA: TGTGCCAGCAGTTTCAGGGGAGGCGGGACCTACAATGAGCAGTTCTTC. Residues: CASSFRGGGTYNEQFF.

This clonotype was detected many times. V is TRBV19 and J is TRBJ2-1; 7 bases agree with TRBD1. The germline gives CDR1 LNHDA, CDR2 SQIVND (reference sequence). The CDR3 totals 15 residues. Trimming took 2 bases from V and 5 from J; bases not matched to a gene: 6. The CDR3 DNA sequence: TGTGCCAGTAGTATATGGGGACAGTCTCACAATGAGCAGTTCTTC. Translated, it gives CASSIWGQSHNEQFF. Supplemented by reference TRBV19 and TRBJ2-1, the full variable domain reads DGGITQSPKYLFRKEGQNVTLSCEQNLNHDAMYWYRQDPGQGLRLIYYSQIVNDFQKGDIAEGYSVSREKKESFPLTVTSAQKNPTAFYLCASSIWGQSHNEQFFGPGTRLTVL.

J is TRBJ2-3 and V is TRBV20-1, with D tentatively TRBD1 or TRBD2 (5 bases each). Between the trimmed V and J ends, which lost 6 bases and 2 bases, there was a span of 15 bases. Germline assignment: CDR1 DFQATT and CDR2 SNEGSKA (reference sequence). The CDR3 is made up of 14 amino acids. CDR3 region: CSAIRDGNTDTQYF. The CDR3 DNA reads as TGCAGTGCCATCCGGGACGGCAACACAGATACGCAGTATTTT.

This clonotype was recorded many times. The rearrangement links TRBV2 to TRBJ1-5; possibly TRBD1 for D (5 bases). Per the germline V gene, CDR1 is SNHLY and CDR2 is FYNNEI. CDR3 length: 16 residues. V lost 6 bases and J lost 0, with 15 bases in between. CDR3 sequence reads: CASRRYQDSSNQPQHF. CDR3 nucleotides: TGTGCCAGCAGGAGATACCAAGACAGTAGCAATCAGCCCCAGCATTTT.